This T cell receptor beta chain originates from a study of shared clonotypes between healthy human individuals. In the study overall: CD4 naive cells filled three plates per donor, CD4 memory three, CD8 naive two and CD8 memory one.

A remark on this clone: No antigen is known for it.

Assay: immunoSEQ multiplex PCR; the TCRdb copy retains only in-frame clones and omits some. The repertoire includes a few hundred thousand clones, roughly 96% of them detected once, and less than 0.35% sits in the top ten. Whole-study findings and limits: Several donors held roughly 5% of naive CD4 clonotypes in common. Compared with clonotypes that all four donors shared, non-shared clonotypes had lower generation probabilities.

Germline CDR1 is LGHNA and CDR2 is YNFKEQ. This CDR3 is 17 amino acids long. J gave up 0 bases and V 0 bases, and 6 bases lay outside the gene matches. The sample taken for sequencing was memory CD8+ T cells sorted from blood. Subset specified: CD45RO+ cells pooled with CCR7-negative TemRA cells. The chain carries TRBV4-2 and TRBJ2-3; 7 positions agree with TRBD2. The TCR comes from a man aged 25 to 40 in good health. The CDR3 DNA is TGTGCCAGCAGCCAAGATACCAGCGGGGCTAGCACAGATACGCAGTATTTT. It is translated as CASSQDTSGASTDTQYF.